This T cell receptor (beta chain) was sequenced during a study of shared T cell receptors in the human thymus. Germline V gene sequence: CDR1 KGHSH, CDR2 LQKENI. CDR3 size: 11 residues. V was trimmed by 3 bases and J by 5 bases, leaving 5 bases between them. The assay was immunoSEQ multiplex PCR, and TCRdb's table has in-frame clones only and misses some. There are around 340,000 clones in the sample; around 93% occur only once, and roughly 0.02% lies in the top ten. The V and J genes are TRBV18 and TRBJ2-7; D call uncertain. The clonotype originates from a human donor. Sequencing input: thymocytes. CDR3: CASSPEDEQYF. The CDR3 DNA follows: TGTGCCAGCTCACCGGAAGACGAGCAGTACTTC.